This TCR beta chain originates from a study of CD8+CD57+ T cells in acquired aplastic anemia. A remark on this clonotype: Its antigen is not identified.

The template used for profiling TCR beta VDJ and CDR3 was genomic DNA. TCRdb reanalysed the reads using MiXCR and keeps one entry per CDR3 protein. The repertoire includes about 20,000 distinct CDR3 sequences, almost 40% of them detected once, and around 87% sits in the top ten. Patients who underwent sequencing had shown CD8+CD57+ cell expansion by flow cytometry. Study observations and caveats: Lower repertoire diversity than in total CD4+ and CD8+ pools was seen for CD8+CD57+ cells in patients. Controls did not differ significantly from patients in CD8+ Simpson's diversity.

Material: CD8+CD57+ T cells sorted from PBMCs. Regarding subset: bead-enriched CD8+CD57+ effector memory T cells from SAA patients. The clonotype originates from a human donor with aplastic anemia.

CDR3 sequence: CASTQSRHQPQHF. As DNA, the CDR3 is TGTGCCAGTACCCAGTCCAGGCATCAGCCCCAGCATTTT. This chain connects TRBV19 to TRBJ1-5; D uncertain. The V end was cut by 7 bases, the J end by 5 bases, with 12 bases between. The CDR3 loop spans 13 amino acids. Germline CDR1 is LNHDA and CDR2 is SQIVND (reference sequence).